The rows below give T cell receptor beta chains drawn from one sample of a study of regulatory T cells in long-lasting Graves disease. TCRdb called the multiplex PCR reads again in MiXCR, with one record for every CDR3 protein. The sample contains 530,000 or so distinct CDR3 sequences, about 13% of which appear only once. The sample also formed part of further work on T cells in Graves' hyperthyroidism and ophthalmopathy.

The sequencing used peripheral blood mononuclear cells (PBMCs), collected at new diagnosis, from a patient treated with antithyroid drugs. The receptor source for this set is a man aged 30 to 45 with Graves disease. Both conserved end residues are trimmed from each CDR3.

CDR3 protein,V gene
ATSDRYYEQY,TRBV2
ASSLYGELF,TRBV11-2
ASSLAPVGSGRALGTQY,TRBV12-3/TRBV12-4
ASSERVNQPQH,TRBV2
AISRWLDRGMAEAF,TRBV10-3
ASSSTRRGYYEQY,TRBV7-9
SGAGGRTYEQY,TRBV20-1
ASNEQGMSYEQY,TRBV28
ASSPQGSGRVPYNEQF,TRBV6-1
ASSLDGGVTSGKYNEQF,TRBV12-3/TRBV12-4
ASIRGLINEKLF,TRBV2
ASSFGRTSYNEQF,TRBV5-4
ATSRVGSSGNTIY,TRBV15
ASPDLAGAPQETQY,TRBV2
ASRGGLAGYEQY,TRBV2
ASSPEGGPAYEQY,TRBV5-1
ASSLSWRRGLGQPQH,TRBV5-8